This passage covers 16 T cell receptor beta chains from one sample sequenced in a study of beta chain features in type 1 diabetes. The authors reverse transcribed all of the isolated RNA, so sequencing captured expressed TCRB transcripts. Measured with immunoSEQ multiplex PCR; TCRdb has only the in-frame clones, and not every one. The profile covers over 700,000 clones, with roughly 16% appearing a single time and 0.02% to 0.03% taken by the ten largest. What was sequenced was naive CD4+ T cells from blood. The receptors were gathered from a woman aged 18-29 years in good health.

V is TRBV28 and J is TRBJ1-2, with D possibly being TRBD1 (5 bases). The CDR3 contains 14 residues. V lost 3 bases and J 8 bases, leaving 16 bases between the germline ends. CDR1 is MDHEN and CDR2 is SYDVKM in the germline V gene. DNA of the CDR3: TGTGCCAGCAGTTTCCCGTCAGGGTTGTGGGGCTACACCTTC. Translating gives CASSFPSGLWGYTF.

The chain joins TRBV4-1 to TRBJ1-5; TRBD1 agrees at 8 bases. The V segment lost 6 bases and the J segment 5 bases; nucleotides outside the gene matches: 3. Germline lookup yields CDR1 MGHRA and CDR2 YSYEKL. The CDR3 extends over 13 amino acids. This CDR3 is CASSLTGDQPQHF. CDR3 sequence (DNA): TGCGCCAGCAGTCTGACAGGGGATCAGCCCCAGCATTTT.

This clone was observed a handful of times. V and J are TRBV4-2 and TRBJ1-3, with a possible D match to TRBD1 (5 bases). CDR1 is LGHNA and CDR2 is YNFKEQ in the germline V gene. Trimming shortened V by 1 base and J by 0 bases, and 13 bases separated the two germline ends. There are 17 residues in the CDR3. The CDR3 DNA follows: TGTGCCAGCAGCCAAGCTGGGAGGGGACCCTCTGGAAACACCATATATTTT. Translated: CASSQAGRGPSGNTIYF.

This clone has only a few counts. The sample contains more than one DNA sequence encoding this CDR3. The gene calls are TRBV7-2 and TRBJ1-5; no firm D call. Looked up from germline, CDR1 is SGHTA and CDR2 is FQGNSA. This CDR3 has 15 amino acids. V lost 1 base and J lost 0, with 7 bases in between. CDR3 nucleotide sequence: TGTGCCAGCAGCTTAGGCGGATATAGCAATCAGCCCCAGCATTTT. It yields the protein CASSLGGYSNQPQHF.

The gene calls are TRBV6-6 and TRBJ1-5; 7 bases fit TRBD1. CDR3 length equals 15 residues. Germline CDR1 and CDR2: MNHNY and SVGAGI (reference sequence). Trimming removed 7 bases from V and 5 bases from J; junction bases left unmatched: 11. CDR3 in amino acids: CASTPGADRDQPQHF. Written as DNA, the CDR3 is TGTGCCAGCACACCGGGCGCTGACAGGGATCAGCCCCAGCATTTT.

The chain links TRBV7-9 to TRBJ2-7; possibly TRBD1 for D (6 bases). CDR1 SEHNR and CDR2 FQNEAQ come from the germline V gene (reference sequence). V was pared by 5 bases and J by 2 bases, with 13 bases between. The CDR3 is 14 amino acids. CDR3 protein: CASSPTGTTYEQYF. The DNA for the CDR3 is TGTGCCAGCAGCCCTACCGGGACAACCTACGAGCAGTACTTC.

This clone appeared a few times. V gene TRBV5-6 combines with J gene TRBJ1-1; D is unresolved. V was cut by 4 bases and J by 5 bases, with 15 bases left in between. Germline-derived CDR1 and CDR2 are SGHDT and YYEEEE. The length of the CDR3 is 14 residues. CDR3 region: CASSKGPARTEAFF. The CDR3 coding sequence is TGTGCCAGCAGCAAAGGACCGGCACGGACTGAAGCTTTCTTT.

This clone was seen only a few times. The chain combines TRBV29-1 with TRBJ2-2, with TRBD1 identical over 7 bases. The CDR3 spans 14 residues. Germline trimming cut 7 bases from V and 4 bases from J; bases unmatched to any gene: 9. The V gene's germline CDR1 is SQVTM and CDR2 ANQGSEA. CDR3 in amino acids: CSASGTGVTGELFF. The CDR3 nucleotides are TGCAGCGCGTCCGGTACAGGGGTCACCGGGGAGCTGTTTTTT.

The chain employs TRBV7-9 and TRBJ1-4; 9 positions match TRBD1. Germline CDR1 is SEHNR and CDR2 is FQNEAQ (reference sequence). This CDR3 is built from 15 residues. The trim removed 5 bases at V and 8 bases at J, leaving 9 bases unmatched. The CDR3 DNA follows: TGTGCCAGCAGCGCATACAGGGGGCGAGAGGAAAAACTGTTTTTT. Its translation: CASSAYRGREEKLFF.

This clone appeared a few times. V usage is TRBV4-3 and J usage is TRBJ2-2; D is perhaps TRBD1 or TRBD2 (6 bases each). Trimming took off 6 bases at V and 5 bases at J, with 16 bases between the two ends. The CDR3 length is 15 residues. Per germline, CDR1 LGHNA and CDR2 YSLEER. Here the CDR3 DNA reads TGCGCCAGCAGGCCGGGGGCTTCCGGGACCGGGGAGCTGTTTTTT. Translated, it gives CASRPGASGTGELFF.

This clone was found a few times. This rearrangement joins TRBV5-1 to TRBJ2-7; 10 positions match TRBD2. V lost 3 bases and J lost 3; bases outside the gene matches: 3. The CDR3 has 14 amino acids. The germline CDR1 and CDR2 sequences are SGHRS and YFSETQ. As DNA, the CDR3 is TGCGCCAGCAGCTCCCGGACTAGCGGCTACGAGCAGTACTTC. As protein: CASSSRTSGYEQYF.

The chain links TRBV10-3 to TRBJ2-7; 10 nucleotides line up with TRBD2. CDR3 length equals 15 residues. The germline CDR1 and CDR2 sequences are ENHRY and SYGVKD. J lost 6 bases, V lost 8 bases, and 13 bases had no gene match. CDR3 in amino acids: CAIGASGSRSREQYF. The DNA of the CDR3 is TGTGCCATCGGGGCTAGCGGGAGTAGATCTCGCGAGCAGTACTTC.

In its sample, this clone was seen a few times. This chain connects TRBV5-1 to TRBJ2-7; D is possibly TRBD1 or TRBD2 (5 bases each). This CDR3 has 15 residues. Germline V gives CDR1 SGHRS, CDR2 YFSETQ. V gave up 0 bases and J gave up 0 bases, with 10 bases separating them. The CDR3, as DNA: TGCGCCAGCAGCTTGGGGGGGACGGACTCCTACGAGCAGTACTTC. Translation: CASSLGGTDSYEQYF.

In this sample, this clone turned up a few times. The chain couples TRBV18 to TRBJ2-2, with D hard to call. The CDR3 contains 15 residues. With 3 bases removed from V and 2 bases from J, the gap between germline ends came to 10 bases. CDR1 is KGHSH and CDR2 is LQKENI in the germline V gene. The DNA for the CDR3 is TGTGCCAGCTCACCTGGGAATGCAAACACCGGGGAGCTGTTTTTT. Translation gives CASSPGNANTGELFF.

The V call is TRBV5-1, the J call TRBJ1-5; D unresolved. V lost 2 bases and J 7 bases, leaving 16 bases between the germline ends. From germline, CDR1 is SGHRS and CDR2 YFSETQ. The CDR3 length is 15 residues. The CDR3: CASSLGTAKGQPQHF. DNA for the CDR3: TGCGCCAGCAGCTTAGGTACGGCTAAGGGACAGCCCCAGCATTTT.

This clone was observed a handful of times. Here the CDR3 reads CASSFQVVETGELFF. The CDR3 DNA reads TGCGCCAGCAGCTTCCAGGTTGTAGAGACCGGGGAGCTGTTTTTT. The V gene is TRBV5-1, the J gene TRBJ2-2; no firm D call. CDR1 is SGHRS and CDR2 is YFSETQ in the germline V gene. CDR3 size: 15 residues. V was cut by 2 bases and J by 5 bases, with 13 bases left in between.